The 24 T cell receptor beta chains below were found in one sample sequenced in a study of blood T cell repertoires in COVID-19 (dated by TCRdb to 2018 to 2020). Libraries were built with the immunoSEQ multiplex PCR assay. TCRdb holds this immuneACCESS table with in-frame rearrangements only. Some clones are missing; in checked studies, unresolved V genes explain under half, and the rest has no known cause. The sample table lists about 160,000 clones, 70% to 80% of them with a count of one. 8% to 8.5% of the sample rests with the top ten. Sequencing was carried out using peripheral blood. The receptors originated from an older woman with COVID-19, enrolled during active disease.

The V and J genes are TRBV3-1 (or the pseudogene TRBV3-2) and TRBJ2-5; D gene unclear. Germline-derived CDR1 and CDR2 are LGHDT and YNNKEL (reference sequence). The CDR3 covers 15 residues. The germline V and J ends were trimmed by 4 bases and 3 bases, with 15 bases remaining between them. The CDR3 loop reads CASSPDNLQKETQYF. As DNA, the CDR3 is TGTGCCAGCAGCCCCGATAACTTGCAAAAAGAGACCCAGTACTTC.

This chain links TRBV4-1 with TRBJ2-7; D is perhaps TRBD1 (6 bases). The length of the CDR3 is 15 residues. With 0 bases removed from V and 1 base from J, the gap between germline ends came to 10 bases. Looked up from germline, CDR1 is MGHRA and CDR2 is YSYEKL. The CDR3 sequence is CASSQESGESYEQYV. DNA for the CDR3: TGCGCCAGCAGCCAAGAGTCAGGGGAGTCCTACGAGCAGTACGTC.

This clone has more than one count but fewer than ten. The rearrangement uses TRBV27 and TRBJ1-6; D unclear. Deletions cut 3 bases from V and 5 bases from J, with 11 bases between. CDR3 length: 15 amino acids. Germline CDR1 is MNHEY and CDR2 is SMNVEV (reference sequence). For the CDR3, the DNA is TGTGCCAGCAGTTTGTCCGATCCTAATAATTCACCCCTCCACTTT. It specifies CASSLSDPNNSPLHF.

CDR3 coding DNA: TGTGCCAGCACCCGGGACAGGGGCGCCGGGGAGCTGTTTTTT. It specifies CASTRDRGAGELFF. The V call is TRBV19, the J call TRBJ2-2; 10 nucleotides line up with TRBD1. The CDR3 spans 14 residues. The trim removed 9 bases at V and 6 bases at J, leaving 7 bases unmatched. Germline CDR1 reads LNHDA; CDR2 reads SQIVND (reference sequence).

This clone came up once. The chain recombines TRBV27 with TRBJ2-3; 14 positions agree with TRBD2. The germline gives CDR1 MNHEY, CDR2 SMNVEV (reference sequence). There are 17 residues in the CDR3. V shed 2 bases, J shed 3 bases, and the junction held 4 bases outside the gene matches. CDR3: CASSLQRLAGGTDTQYF. The DNA for the CDR3 is TGTGCCAGCAGTTTACAGCGACTAGCGGGAGGGACAGATACGCAGTATTTT.

This clone was counted only a few times. The J gene is TRBJ2-7, the V gene TRBV5-1, with 12 bases fitting TRBD2. This CDR3 has 15 amino acids. Germline-derived CDR1 and CDR2 are SGHRS and YFSETQ. V was clipped by 2 bases and J by 2 bases; unmatched bases: 2. Written as DNA, the CDR3 is TGCGCCAGCAGCTTAGGACTAGCGGGACCCTACGAGCAGTACTTC. Translating gives CASSLGLAGPYEQYF.

This chain joins TRBV24-1 and TRBJ2-1; D unclear. The germline V gene has CDR1 KGHDR and CDR2 SFDVKD. This CDR3 spans 14 amino acids. The V and J ends lost 5 bases and 2 bases respectively, with 9 bases between them. As DNA, the CDR3 is TGTGCCACCAGTGGGCAGGCGACCTACAATGAGCAGTTCTTC. It is translated as CATSGQATYNEQFF.

The chain couples TRBV6-5 to TRBJ1-2; 11 positions agree with TRBD1. From germline, CDR1 is MNHEY and CDR2 SVGAGI. Unmatched junction bases numbered 5, after V lost 7 bases and J lost 4 bases. This CDR3 region has 14 residues. DNA of the CDR3: TGTGCCAGCAAAGGACAGGGGGCCGCCTATGGCTACACCTTC. As protein: CASKGQGAAYGYTF.

The V gene is TRBV12-3 or TRBV12-4, the J gene TRBJ2-7, with TRBD1 matching 8 bases. The CDR3 consists of 13 residues. V lost 5 bases and J lost 2; bases outside the gene matches: 2. The CDR3 region has the DNA TGTGCCAGCAGTAAGACAGGGGCCTACGAGCAGTACTTC. It codes for CASSKTGAYEQYF.

This chain links TRBV27 with TRBJ2-2, with TRBD2 as a possible D gene (5 bases). The CDR3 runs 15 residues. Germline values: CDR1 MNHEY, CDR2 SMNVEV (reference sequence). V shed 4 bases and J shed 5 bases, with 14 bases lying between them. CDR3 protein: CASSSLPGITGELFF. The CDR3 region has the DNA TGTGCCAGCAGTTCTCTGCCCGGGATTACCGGGGAGCTGTTTTTT.

The rearrangement joins TRBV7-2 to TRBJ2-5, with 12 bases aligning to TRBD2. Trimming removed 4 bases from V and 5 bases from J; junction bases left unmatched: 5. Per the germline V gene, CDR1 is SGHTA and CDR2 is FQGNSA. This CDR3 is built from 15 residues. DNA for the CDR3: TGTGCCAGCAGCTCGACTAGCGGGAGCGGTGAGACCCAGTACTTC. As protein: CASSSTSGSGETQYF.

This chain uses TRBV11-3 with TRBJ1-1, with TRBD1 matching 7 bases. The CDR3 is 14 residues long. Trimming at V came to 5 bases and at J to 1 base, leaving 4 bases not matched to a gene. The germline V gene encodes CDR1 SGHNT and CDR2 YENEEA. CDR3 sequence (DNA): TGTGCCAGCAGCGTATCAGGGGGGAACACTGAAGCTTTCTTT. Translation: CASSVSGGNTEAFF.

The V gene is TRBV9, the J gene TRBJ1-2; D gene ambiguous. The ends were cut back, 1 base at V and 1 base at J, with 5 bases in the middle. The CDR3 has 13 residues. Looked up from germline, CDR1 is SGDLS and CDR2 is YYNGEE. The CDR3, as DNA: TGTGCCAGCAGCGTAAATTATAACTATGGCTACACCTTC. Translation gives CASSVNYNYGYTF.

V and J are TRBV11-2 and TRBJ1-6, with D unresolved. The CDR3 consists of 14 residues. Germline CDR1 reads SGHAT; CDR2 reads FQNNGV. V shed 6 bases and J shed 6 bases, with 12 bases lying between them. This chain's CDR3 is CASRSGLSNSPLHF. The CDR3 DNA sequence: TGTGCCAGCAGGTCGGGGTTGAGTAATTCACCCCTCCACTTT.

This rearrangement joins TRBV19 to TRBJ2-1; 10 positions match TRBD1. The length of the CDR3 is 16 residues. The V and J ends lost 8 bases and 2 bases, in that order; junction bases with no gene match: 9. Germline V CDR1 and CDR2: LNHDA, SQIVND (reference sequence). This CDR3 is CASQTGTGVTYNEQFF. The DNA of the CDR3 is TGTGCCAGTCAGACCGGGACAGGGGTCACCTACAATGAGCAGTTCTTC.

The genes are TRBV19 and TRBJ1-4; D possibly corresponds to TRBD1 (6 bases). With 6 bases removed from V and 8 bases from J, the gap between germline ends came to 25 bases. The CDR3 totals 17 residues. Germline V gives CDR1 LNHDA, CDR2 SQIVND (reference sequence). CDR3 protein: CASRLSARGGRGEKLFF. The DNA for the CDR3 is TGTGCCAGTAGGTTATCGGCCAGGGGCGGTCGGGGCGAAAAACTGTTTTTT.

The V and J genes are TRBV4-2 and TRBJ2-5, with D unresolved. Germline CDR1 LGHNA, CDR2 YNFKEQ. Trimming removed 1 base from V and 4 bases from J, with 16 bases in between. The length of the CDR3 is 16 residues. CDR3 sequence (DNA): TGTGCCAGCAGCCAAGTTTCCCGCCAAGCGTCAGAGACCCAGTACTTC. Protein product: CASSQVSRQASETQYF.

A few counts support this clone. The CDR3 here is CAIAILGDEQYF. The DNA of the CDR3 is TGTGCCATCGCGATTCTAGGGGACGAGCAGTACTTC. This chain connects TRBV10-3 to TRBJ2-7, with D maybe TRBD1 (5 bases). Trimming left V 8 bases short and J 5 bases short, with 13 bases between. CDR3 length equals 12 residues. The germline CDR1 and CDR2 sequences are ENHRY and SYGVKD.

This sequence joins TRBV5-1 and TRBJ2-3; no reliable D call. Germline V gene sequence: CDR1 SGHRS, CDR2 YFSETQ. Trimming shortened V by 3 bases and J by 6 bases, and 23 bases separated the two germline ends. This CDR3 is 17 amino acids long. CDR3 sequence (DNA): TGCGCCAGCAGCTCAGAAAACGACAAAACCACGTCGGATACGCAGTATTTT. Translating it yields CASSSENDKTTSDTQYF. Full variable domain (missing parts from reference TRBV5-1 and TRBJ2-3): KAGVTQTPRYLIKTRGQQVTLSCSPISGHRSVSWYQQTPGQGLQFLFEYFSETQRNKGNFPGRFSGRQFSNSRSEMNVSTLELGDSALYLCASSSENDKTTSDTQYFGPGTRLTVL.

The chain links TRBV7-2 to TRBJ2-5; 13 nucleotides match TRBD2. J was trimmed by 9 bases and V by 6 bases; bases with no gene match: 4. The CDR3 is 13 residues long. Per the germline V gene, CDR1 is SGHTA and CDR2 is FQGNSA. CDR3 DNA: TGTGCCAGCAGTCGGACTAGCGGGGGTTCCCAGTACTTC. Translation: CASSRTSGGSQYF. The entire variable domain, with the rest obtained from reference TRBV7-2 and TRBJ2-5, is as follows: GAGVSQSPSNKVTEKGKDVELRCDPISGHTALYWYRQSLGQGLEFLIYFQGNSAPDKSGLPSDRFSAERTGGSVSTLTIQRTQQEDSAVYLCASSRTSGGSQYFGPGTRLLVL.

This rearrangement joins TRBV3-1 (or the pseudogene TRBV3-2) to TRBJ2-1; 13 nucleotides line up with TRBD2. Germline loops: CDR1 LGHDT, CDR2 YNNKEL (reference sequence). With 10 bases clipped from V and 6 bases from J, the junction kept 3 bases outside the gene matches. This CDR3 is built from 13 residues. CDR3 coding DNA: TGTGCCACCCGACTAGCGGGAGGCAATGAGCAGTTCTTC. The encoded protein is CATRLAGGNEQFF.

The rearrangement uses TRBV28 and TRBJ2-7; 8 positions agree with TRBD1. The germline V gene encodes CDR1 MDHEN and CDR2 SYDVKM. The junction had 3 bases not matched to a gene; V was cut back by 5 bases and J by 0 bases. The CDR3 is 14 residues long. CDR3 protein: CASSGTGGSYEQYF. CDR3 nucleotides: TGTGCCAGCAGTGGTACAGGGGGCTCCTACGAGCAGTACTTC.

This clone was seen once. The chain carries TRBV7-6 and TRBJ2-4; TRBD1 matches 12 bases. With 1 base clipped from V and 4 bases from J, the junction kept 8 bases outside the gene matches. Per germline, CDR1 SGHVS and CDR2 FNYEAQ. The length of the CDR3 is 18 residues. CDR3 in amino acids: CASSLGPGQGAEKNIQYF. The CDR3 nucleotides read TGTGCCAGCAGCTTAGGCCCGGGACAGGGGGCGGAAAAAAACATTCAGTACTTC. The full variable domain, in which reference TRBV7-6 and TRBJ2-4 provide the parts outside the CDR3, is GAGVSQSPRYKVTKRGQDVALRCDPISGHVSLYWYRQALGQGPEFLTYFNYEAQQDKSGLPNDRFSAERPEGSISTLTIQRTEQRDSAMYRCASSLGPGQGAEKNIQYFGAGTRLSVL.

The chain joins TRBV11-3 to TRBJ2-1, with 8 bases that match TRBD2. CDR1 and CDR2 from the germline V gene are SGHNT and YENEEA. The V and J ends lost 4 bases and 9 bases, in that order; junction bases with no gene match: 5. The CDR3 consists of 13 residues. The CDR3: CASSSGRGTEQFF. DNA for the CDR3: TGTGCCAGCAGCTCCGGGAGGGGTACTGAGCAGTTCTTC.